This T cell receptor beta chain originates from a study of fetal regulatory T cell absence and autoimmunity. Study-level results: Compared with cord blood, pancreas showed oligoclonal TCR enrichment, some clones over 80-fold.

Points on this clone: Antigen: not known.

Germline CDR1 reads SGHDT; CDR2 reads YYEEEE. V was pared by 1 base and J by 4 bases, with 0 bases of the junction left unmatched. This CDR3 is 14 amino acids long. Here immunoSEQ multiplex PCR was the method, and the copy in TCRdb shows in-frame clones only, minus some. This repertoire shows some 44,000 clones, about 80% found once; its top ten account for 0.41%. Specimen: cord blood. This TCR was recovered from a newborn boy with IPEX syndrome. This chain joins TRBV5-6 and TRBJ2-5; 11 bases fit TRBD2. The CDR3 is CASSLLAGGETQYF. As DNA, the CDR3 is TGTGCCAGCAGCTTGCTAGCGGGAGGAGAGACCCAGTACTTC. Based on the CDR3 plus reference TRBV5-6 and TRBJ2-5, the full variable domain is DAGVTQSPTHLIKTRGQQVTLRCSPKSGHDTVSWYQQALGQGPQFIFQYYEEEERQRGNFPDRFSGHQFPNYSSELNVNALLLGDSALYLCASSLLAGGETQYFGPGTRLLVL.